Reported below is one TCR beta chain. The target antigen is unknown. This record belongs to a study of stem cell transplantation in POMP-related autoinflammatory disease. In the study overall: The study hypothesized thymoproteasome defects skew the TRB repertoire via impaired CD8+ selection.

The germline CDR1 and CDR2 sequences are SNHLY and FYNNEI. The CDR3 runs to 15 residues. Trimming cost V 5 bases and J 0 bases, with 12 bases left between them. General study points: A trend toward lower repertoire diversity and greater clonality appeared in every analyzed T-cell subset of PRAID patients.

This table comes from immunoSEQ multiplex PCR, and its TCRdb copy is limited to in-frame clones, with some not included. Of 30,000 or so clones in the sample, 85% to 90% were seen once. V gene TRBV2 combines with J gene TRBJ2-3; no reliable D call. The sample consisted of CD4+ T cells from PBMCs, taken before stem cell transplantation. The clonotype comes from a human donor with POMP-related autoinflammation and immune dysregulation (PRAID). For the CDR3, the DNA is TGTGCCAGCAGTATAGGACGGCCTAGCACAGATACGCAGTATTTT. Amino acid sequence: CASSIGRPSTDTQYF.